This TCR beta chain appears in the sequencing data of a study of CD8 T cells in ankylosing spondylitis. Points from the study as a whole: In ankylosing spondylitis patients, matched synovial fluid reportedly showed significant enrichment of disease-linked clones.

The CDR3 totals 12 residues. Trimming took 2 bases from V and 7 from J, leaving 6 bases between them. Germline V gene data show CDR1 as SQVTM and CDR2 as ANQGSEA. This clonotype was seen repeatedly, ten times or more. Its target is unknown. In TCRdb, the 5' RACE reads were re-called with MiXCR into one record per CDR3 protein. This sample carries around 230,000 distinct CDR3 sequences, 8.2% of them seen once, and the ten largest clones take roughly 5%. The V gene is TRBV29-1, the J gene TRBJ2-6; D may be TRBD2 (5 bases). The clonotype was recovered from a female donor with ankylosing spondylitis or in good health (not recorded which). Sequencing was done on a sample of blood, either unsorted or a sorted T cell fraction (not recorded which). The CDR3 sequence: CSVETGANVLTF. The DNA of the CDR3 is TGCAGCGTTGAAACGGGAGCCAACGTCCTGACTTTC.